This T cell receptor beta chain appears in the sequencing data of a study of monozygotic twins with cystic fibrosis. Study summary: Libraries were built from three micrograms of fragmented DNA using roughly 14 PCR cycles. Study-level points and caveats: Shared CDR3 numbers were not associated with age, concordance or severity. J usage was most co-twin-similar in 8 of 16 pairs, V in 13.

As for this clone: Its cognate antigen is unknown.

V lost 3 bases to trimming and J lost 3 bases, with 12 bases between them. Per germline, CDR1 SGHDT and CDR2 YYEEEE. The CDR3 consists of 14 residues. TCRdb's table, derived via immunoSEQ multiplex PCR, lists solely in-frame clones and lacks some. The sample yields tens of thousands of clones, approximately 98% seen once. The sequenced material came from blood. The receptor was derived from a girl aged 5 to 17 with cystic fibrosis. The genes are TRBV5-6 and TRBJ2-5; D possibly corresponds to TRBD2 (5 bases). Here the CDR3 reads CASSSPAGKETQYF. CDR3 in DNA: TGTGCCAGCAGCTCCCCGGCCGGGAAAGAGACCCAGTACTTC.